These 2 T cell receptor beta chains share one sample of origin, sequenced in a study of tumor-infiltrating lymphocytes in localized non-small cell lung cancer. TCRdb's table, derived via immunoSEQ multiplex PCR, lists solely in-frame clones and lacks some. The sample has 7,200 or so clones, around 60% seen once. Input material: lung tumor tissue. These receptors all come from a human donor with non-small cell lung cancer.

This sequence joins TRBV6-1 and TRBJ2-3; 16 bases line up with TRBD2. This CDR3 has 18 residues. The V gene's germline CDR1 is MNHNS and CDR2 SASEGT. The junction had 4 bases not matched to a gene; V was cut back by 2 bases and J by 2 bases. The CDR3 spells CASSELGTSGGDTDTQYF. In DNA, the CDR3 is TGTGCCAGCAGTGAATTAGGGACTAGCGGGGGGGACACAGATACGCAGTATTTT.

The rearrangement uses TRBV7-3 and TRBJ2-7; D may be TRBD1 (6 bases). This CDR3 spans 14 amino acids. From germline, CDR1 is SGHTA and CDR2 FQGTGA. The germline V and J ends were trimmed by 5 bases and 4 bases, with 15 bases remaining between them. CDR3 protein: CASSVGAGRYEQYF. The DNA for the CDR3 is TGTGCCAGCAGCGTGGGGGCAGGACGTTACGAGCAGTACTTC.